This T cell receptor (beta chain) is from a study of post-analysis software for immune sequencing data. General study results and limits: There were five TRBV segments more frequent in patients than controls, and TRBV5-6, TRBV5-1 and TRBV20-1 were among them.

The CDR3 totals 18 residues. The germline CDR1 and CDR2 sequences are MNHEY and SVGAGI. V trimming: 0 bases; J trimming: 0 bases; junction bases outside the gene matches: 7. Built from TCR beta cDNA, the libraries had unique molecular identifiers in them. Approximately 0.5 million cDNA molecules were recovered from an input of roughly 0.85 to 10 million T cells. TCRdb reprocessed the PCR reads via MiXCR and lists one record per CDR3 protein. The data contain some 800,000 distinct CDR3 sequences, 46% of them singletons. Turning to this clonotype: The antigen remains unidentified.

The specimen sequenced was blood. The V gene is TRBV6-5, the J gene TRBJ2-5; 10 nucleotides line up with TRBD2. The origin of this receptor is a girl between 5 and 17 years old with multiple sclerosis. The CDR3 reads CASSYSLRLAGDQETQYF. The CDR3 region has the DNA TGTGCCAGCAGTTACTCGCTAAGACTAGCGGGCGACCAAGAGACCCAGTACTTC.